These 23 T cell receptor beta chains came from one sample sequenced in a study of blood T cell repertoires in COVID-19. The method was immunoSEQ multiplex PCR; TCRdb's version includes in-frame clones alone and lacks a portion of them. The data show about 130,000 clones, with about nine tenths seen just once and 10% to 12% held by the top ten. The specimen sequenced was peripheral blood. Receptor source: a woman in her seventies with COVID-19, enrolled during active disease.

In nucleotides, the CDR3 is TGTGCCAGCACCTCCTCGGACAGAAACACCGGGGAGCTGTTTTTT. Translation gives CASTSSDRNTGELFF. The chain is built from TRBV5-5 and TRBJ2-2; possibly TRBD1 for D (6 bases). The CDR3 runs 15 residues. Per germline, CDR1 SGHKS and CDR2 YYEKEE (reference sequence). V was trimmed by 6 bases and J by 2 bases, leaving 14 bases between them.

The chain combines TRBV5-1 with TRBJ2-7; unclear D gene. Germline V gene data show CDR1 as SGHRS and CDR2 as YFSETQ. CDR3 size: 11 residues. Trimming removed 4 bases at V and 3 bases at J, with 5 bases between. CDR3 nucleotides: TGCGCCAGCAGCGACTTCTACGAGCAGTACTTC. Translating gives CASSDFYEQYF.

The rearrangement links TRBV19 to TRBJ2-5, with TRBD2 matching 7 bases. This CDR3 is 16 amino acids long. V shed 7 bases and J 4 bases; nucleotides not matched to a gene: 15. CDR1 and CDR2 from the germline V gene are LNHDA and SQIVND (reference sequence). The CDR3, as DNA: TGTGCCAGTAACTCCGGGGGGTCTAGTGTCCGAGAGACCCAGTACTTC. It specifies CASNSGGSSVRETQYF.

The chain joins TRBV6-1 to TRBJ2-7; a weak D match, TRBD2 (5 bases). Germline values: CDR1 MNHNS, CDR2 SASEGT. This CDR3 has 18 amino acids. Trimming stripped 2 bases from V and 6 bases from J, with 26 bases between. CDR3 protein: CASSELSGIGYGFGEQYF. CDR3 sequence (DNA): TGTGCCAGCAGTGAATTATCCGGGATAGGGTATGGGTTCGGCGAGCAGTACTTC.

The chain has TRBV19 and TRBJ2-4; TRBD2 is a possible D gene (6 bases). The CDR3 loop spans 13 amino acids. Germline values: CDR1 LNHDA, CDR2 SQIVND (reference sequence). V dropped 1 base and J dropped 8 bases, with 9 bases sitting between them. The CDR3, as DNA: TGTGCCAGTAGTATAGGACAGCGGGACATTCAGTACTTC. As protein: CASSIGQRDIQYF.

CDR3 sequence reads: CASSLVSRSYEQYF. As DNA, the CDR3 is TGTGCCAGCAGCTTAGTGTCGCGGTCCTACGAGCAGTACTTC. This sequence joins TRBV7-2 and TRBJ2-7; no clear D. The CDR3 length is 14 residues. In germline, CDR1 is SGHTA, CDR2 FQGNSA. V shed 1 base and J shed 1 base, with 8 bases lying between them. Together with reference TRBV7-2 and TRBJ2-7, the CDR3 gives the full variable domain: GAGVSQSPSNKVTEKGKDVELRCDPISGHTALYWYRQSLGQGLEFLIYFQGNSAPDKSGLPSDRFSAERTGGSVSTLTIQRTQQEDSAVYLCASSLVSRSYEQYFGPGTRLTVT.

This sequence joins TRBV9 and TRBJ2-2; D is uncertain. Germline V lookup: CDR1 SGDLS, CDR2 YYNGEE. There are 12 residues in the CDR3. The ends were cut back, 4 bases at V and 5 bases at J, with 6 bases in the middle. This CDR3 is CASSQLTGELFF. The CDR3 DNA sequence: TGTGCCAGCAGCCAACTTACCGGGGAGCTGTTTTTT.

The chain links TRBV6-5 to TRBJ1-6, with 8 bases that match TRBD1. V was pared by 5 bases and J by 6 bases, with 6 bases of the junction left unmatched. Germline CDR1 is MNHEY and CDR2 is SVGAGI. The CDR3 loop spans 15 amino acids. CDR3 in DNA: TGTGCCAGCAGTCGCGCCCAGGGGGCTAATTCACCCCTCCACTTT. Its protein product is CASSRAQGANSPLHF.

V usage is TRBV7-3 and J usage is TRBJ2-1, with 8 bases identical to TRBD1. CDR3 size: 13 residues. The germline gives CDR1 SGHTA, CDR2 FQGTGA. With 5 bases clipped from V and 8 bases from J, the junction kept 5 bases outside the gene matches. The CDR3 is CASSVDRDHEQFF. The DNA for the CDR3 is TGTGCCAGCAGCGTGGACAGGGACCATGAGCAGTTCTTC. The full variable domain, rest sourced from reference TRBV7-3 and TRBJ2-1, is GAGVSQTPSNKVTEKGKYVELRCDPISGHTALYWYRQSLGQGPEFLIYFQGTGAADDSGLPNDRFFAVRPEGSVSTLKIQRTERGDSAVYLCASSVDRDHEQFFGPGTRLTVL.

The chain uses TRBV9 and TRBJ2-3, with a possible D match to TRBD2 (6 bases). With 4 bases removed from V and 0 bases from J, the gap between germline ends came to 15 bases. The germline CDR1 and CDR2 sequences are SGDLS and YYNGEE. CDR3 length equals 16 residues. The CDR3 region is CASSPRAGSSTDTQYF. The CDR3, as DNA: TGTGCCAGCAGCCCTCGGGCGGGGTCTAGCACAGATACGCAGTATTTT.

The chain couples TRBV29-1 to TRBJ1-2, with D perhaps TRBD1 (6 bases). Trimming took off 7 bases at V and 5 bases at J, with 17 bases between the two ends. Germline CDR1 SQVTM, CDR2 ANQGSEA. The CDR3 totals 13 residues. The CDR3 reads CSDIDRRRYGYTF. DNA of the CDR3: TGCAGCGACATAGACAGGAGAAGGTATGGCTACACCTTC.

This clone was seen a single time. The chain joins TRBV5-1 to TRBJ2-7; weak D call: TRBD1 (6 bases). V dropped 4 bases and J dropped 3 bases, with 20 bases sitting between them. Germline V gene data show CDR1 as SGHRS and CDR2 as YFSETQ. This CDR3 has 16 amino acids. CDR3 amino acids: CASSIQQGQSGYEQYF. CDR3 nucleotides: TGCGCCAGCAGCATACAACAAGGACAGTCTGGCTACGAGCAGTACTTC.

For the CDR3, the DNA is TGTGCCAGCACCCAGGGGGCGTCTGGAAACACCATATATTTT. Translating it yields CASTQGASGNTIYF. The J gene is TRBJ1-3, the V gene TRBV28; 8 bases map to TRBD1. The J segment lost 1 base and the V segment lost 7 bases, leaving 3 bases of the junction unmatched. CDR1 is MDHEN, CDR2 SYDVKM, per germline. This CDR3 has 14 residues.

The chain recombines TRBV7-2 with TRBJ2-1, with D possibly TRBD1 on 5 matching bases. With 1 base removed from V and 7 bases from J, the gap between germline ends came to 11 bases. The V gene's germline CDR1 is SGHTA and CDR2 FQGNSA. The CDR3 totals 14 residues. The CDR3 loop is CASSLGPGQNEQFF. In nucleotides, the CDR3 is TGTGCCAGCAGCTTAGGGCCAGGGCAGAATGAGCAGTTCTTC.

The rearrangement links TRBV2 to TRBJ2-5; TRBD2 matches 8 bases. Germline trimming cut 4 bases from V and 0 bases from J; bases unmatched to any gene: 7. The length of the CDR3 is 16 residues. Germline loops: CDR1 SNHLY, CDR2 FYNNEI. The CDR3 loop is CASSGGVAGNQETQYF. In DNA, the CDR3 is TGTGCCAGCAGTGGTGGAGTAGCGGGGAACCAAGAGACCCAGTACTTC. The variable domain in full, with the rest retrieved from reference TRBV2 and TRBJ2-5, is EPEVTQTPSHQVTQMGQEVILRCVPISNHLYFYWYRQILGQKVEFLVSFYNNEISEKSEIFDDQFSVERPDGSNFTLKIRSTKLEDSAMYFCASSGGVAGNQETQYFGPGTRLLVL.

V gene TRBV29-1 combines with J gene TRBJ2-7, with 8 positions matching TRBD1. The ends lost 6 bases at V and 6 bases at J; junction bases unmatched: 13. The CDR3 runs 14 residues. CDR1 and CDR2 from the germline V gene are SQVTM and ANQGSEA. This CDR3 is CSVVLGTGAGEQYF. The CDR3 bases are TGCAGCGTAGTGCTAGGGACAGGAGCGGGCGAGCAGTACTTC.

This clone came up once. This sequence joins TRBV5-6 and TRBJ2-1, with a weak D call TRBD1 (6 bases). The CDR3 is made up of 16 amino acids. V dropped 3 bases and J dropped 6 bases, with 19 bases sitting between them. The germline CDR1 and CDR2 sequences are SGHDT and YYEEEE. CDR3 protein: CASSWGPGRAANEQFF. As DNA, the CDR3 is TGTGCCAGCAGCTGGGGGCCGGGGCGGGCCGCCAATGAGCAGTTCTTC.

The chain is built from TRBV28 and TRBJ1-6; a weak D match, TRBD1 (6 bases). CDR1 is MDHEN and CDR2 is SYDVKM in the germline V gene. The CDR3 has 15 residues. V was trimmed by 7 bases and J by 7 bases, leaving 17 bases between them. The CDR3 spells CASTHGGAGNSPLHF. The CDR3 DNA follows: TGTGCCAGCACCCACGGGGGGGCAGGGAATTCACCCCTCCACTTT. Full variable domain (remainder filled in from reference TRBV28 and TRBJ1-6): DVKVTQSSRYLVKRTGEKVFLECVQDMDHENMFWYRQDPGLGLRLIYFSYDVKMKEKGDIPEGYSVSREKKERFSLILESASTNQTSMYLCASTHGGAGNSPLHFGNGTRLTVT.

The chain recombines TRBV7-9 with TRBJ1-2, with 12 nucleotides matching TRBD1. With V trimmed by 6 bases and J by 4 bases, 12 bases remained unmatched. Germline V gives CDR1 SEHNR, CDR2 FQNEAQ (reference sequence). CDR3 length equals 17 residues. CDR3 sequence (DNA): TGTGCCAGCAGGACAGGCTACGGGACAGGGGGCGGCTATGGCTACACCTTC. Protein product: CASRTGYGTGGGYGYTF.

V is TRBV7-9 and J is TRBJ2-7; D remains unclear. Germline lookup yields CDR1 SEHNR and CDR2 FQNEAQ (reference sequence). The CDR3 sequence is 11 residues long. V was shortened by 2 bases and J by 4 bases, with 3 bases between the two germline ends. CDR3 protein: CASSLTYEQYF. CDR3 DNA: TGTGCCAGCAGCTTAACATACGAGCAGTACTTC.

The chain's CDR3 is CASSKQGSGELFF. The CDR3, as DNA: TGTGCCAGCAGTAAACAGGGATCCGGGGAGCTGTTTTTT. The V call is TRBV6-5, the J call TRBJ2-2, with a possible D match to TRBD1 (6 bases). Germline loops: CDR1 MNHEY, CDR2 SVGAGI. V lost 5 bases, J lost 6 bases, and 10 bases lay in between. The CDR3 is made up of 13 amino acids.

The CDR3 sequence is CASSLNKNYGYTF. The CDR3 coding sequence is TGCGCCAGCAGCTTGAACAAGAACTATGGCTACACCTTC. The chain combines TRBV5-1 with TRBJ1-2, with D hard to call. The CDR3 runs to 13 residues. Trimming cost V 1 base and J 2 bases, with 6 bases left between them. Germline assignment: CDR1 SGHRS and CDR2 YFSETQ. Supplemented by reference TRBV5-1 and TRBJ1-2, the full variable domain reads KAGVTQTPRYLIKTRGQQVTLSCSPISGHRSVSWYQQTPGQGLQFLFEYFSETQRNKGNFPGRFSGRQFSNSRSEMNVSTLELGDSALYLCASSLNKNYGYTFGSGTRLTVV.

The chain couples TRBV18 to TRBJ2-7; 7 bases line up with TRBD1. The V segment lost 4 bases and the J segment 3 bases; nucleotides outside the gene matches: 3. The CDR3 spans 13 residues. Germline CDR1 and CDR2: KGHSH and LQKENI. The chain's CDR3 is CASSLSGGYEQYF. CDR3 bases: TGTGCCAGCTCACTTTCAGGGGGCTACGAGCAGTACTTC.